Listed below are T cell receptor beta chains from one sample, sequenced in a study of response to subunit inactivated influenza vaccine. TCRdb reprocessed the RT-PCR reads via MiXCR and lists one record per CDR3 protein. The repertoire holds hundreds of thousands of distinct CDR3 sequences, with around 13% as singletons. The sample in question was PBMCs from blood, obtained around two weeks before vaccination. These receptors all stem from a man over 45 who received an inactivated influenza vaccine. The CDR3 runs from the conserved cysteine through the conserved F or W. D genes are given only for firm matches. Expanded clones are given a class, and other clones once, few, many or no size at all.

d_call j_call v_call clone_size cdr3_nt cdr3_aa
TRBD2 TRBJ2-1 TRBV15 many TGTGCCGCCGGCGGGAGACCCTACAATGAGCAGTTCTTC CAAGGRPYNEQFF
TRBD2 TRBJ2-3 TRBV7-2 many TGTGCCAGCAGACGCAGCGGGAGGGAAGATACGCAGTATTTT CASRRSGREDTQYF
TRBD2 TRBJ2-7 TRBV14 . TGTGCCAGCAGCCAAAAAAATAGCGGGAGGGACTACGAGCAGTACTTC CASSQKNSGRDYEQYF
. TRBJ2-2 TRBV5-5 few TGTGCCAGCAGCCACGATACAGGGTGGGATACCGGGGAGCTGTTTTTT CASSHDTGWDTGELFF
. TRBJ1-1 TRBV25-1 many TGTGCCAGCAGCATGGGAGGTGAAGCTTTCTTT CASSMGGEAFF
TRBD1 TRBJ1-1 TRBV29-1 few TGCAGCGTTGCGGGCAGGGGGGCATCCCTCACTGAAGCTTTCTTT CSVAGRGASLTEAFF
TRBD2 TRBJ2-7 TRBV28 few TGTGCCAGCAGTCCGAGGGACTACTTAGTTTACGAGCAGTACTTC CASSPRDYLVYEQYF
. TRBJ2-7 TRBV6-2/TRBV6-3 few TGTGCCAGCAGTTACGTGGGATCCACCTACGAGCAGTACTTC CASSYVGSTYEQYF
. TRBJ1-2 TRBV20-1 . TGCAGTGCCAGTAATCCCTCGACCCGCGCCTATGGCTACACCTTC CSASNPSTRAYGYTF
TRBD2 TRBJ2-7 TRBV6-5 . TGTGCCAGCAATGTACTAGCGGCCTCCTACGAGCAGTACTTC CASNVLAASYEQYF
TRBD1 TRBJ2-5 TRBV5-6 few TGTGCCAGCTTCCGAAAGGTCGGACAGGACCAAGAGACCCAGTACTTC CASFRKVGQDQETQYF
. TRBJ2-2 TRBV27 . TGTGCCAGCAGTCCCAGAGGAGAAGGAGTCGGGGAGCTGTTTTTT CASSPRGEGVGELFF
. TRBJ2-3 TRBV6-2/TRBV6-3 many TGTGCCAGCAGTTCCAGGGCCCTTAGCACAGATACGCAGTATTTT CASSSRALSTDTQYF
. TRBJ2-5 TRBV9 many TGTGCCAGCAGCGTAGCTGGAGGTCTACAAGAGACCCAGTACTTC CASSVAGGLQETQYF
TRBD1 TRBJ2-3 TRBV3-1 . TGTGCCAGCAGCCAAGCCGCCCCGGGACAGGGATCGACAGATACGCAGTATTTT CASSQAAPGQGSTDTQYF
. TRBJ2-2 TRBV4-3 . TGCGCCAGCAGCCAAGATGTGCTGTACACCGGGGAGCTGTTTTTT CASSQDVLYTGELFF
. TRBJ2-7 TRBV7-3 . TGTGCCAGCAGCTTAAGAGCGGCAGGCCCCTACGAGCAGTACTTC CASSLRAAGPYEQYF
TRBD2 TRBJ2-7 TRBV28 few TGTGCCAGCAACTCTCTAGCGGGAGTGGTCTACGAGCAGTACTTC CASNSLAGVVYEQYF
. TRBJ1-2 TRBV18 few TGTGCCAGCTCACCACAGGATGTGGGCTACACCTTC CASSPQDVGYTF
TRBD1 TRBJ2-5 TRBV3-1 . TGTGCCAGCAGCGTAACATCGGGACAGGGCGACGAGACCCAGTACTTC CASSVTSGQGDETQYF
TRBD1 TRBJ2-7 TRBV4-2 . TGTGCCAGCAGCCAAGATCTGGGCAGGGGGAACGAGCAGTACTTC CASSQDLGRGNEQYF
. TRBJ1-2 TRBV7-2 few TGTGCCAGCAGCTTAGCCGGACTAGCTAACTATGGCTACACCTTC CASSLAGLANYGYTF
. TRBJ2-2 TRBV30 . TGTGCCTGGACCTCCCCGGCGCTACCTATTAACACCGGGGAGCTGTTTTTT CAWTSPALPINTGELFF
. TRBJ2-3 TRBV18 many TGTGCCAGCTCACCCACGGACGGCACAGATACGCAGTATTTT CASSPTDGTDTQYF
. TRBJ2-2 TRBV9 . TGTGCCAGCACTCGGGGTAACACCGGGGAGCTGTTTTTT CASTRGNTGELFF
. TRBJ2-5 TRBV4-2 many TGTGCCAGCAGCCAAGATTCCCTCCGGGGTAGCCGGAGAGAGACCCAGTACTTC CASSQDSLRGSRRETQYF
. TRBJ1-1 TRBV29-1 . TGCAGCGCTGGAATTAACACTGAAGCTTTCTTT CSAGINTEAFF
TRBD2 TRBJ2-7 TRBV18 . TGTGCCAGCTCACCACCGATTCTAGCGGGTCGTCACGAGCAGTACTTC CASSPPILAGRHEQYF
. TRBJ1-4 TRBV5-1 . TGCGCCAGCAGCCCGGGAGTTGGCAGGCCCGATGAAAAACTGTTTTTT CASSPGVGRPDEKLFF
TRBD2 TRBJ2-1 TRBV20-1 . TGCAGTGGACTAGCGGGAGGGCCGGGTGAGCAGTTCTTC CSGLAGGPGEQFF
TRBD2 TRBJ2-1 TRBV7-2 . TGTGCCAGCAGCGGCGGGACTAGCGGGAAAATGAATGAGCAGTTCTTC CASSGGTSGKMNEQFF
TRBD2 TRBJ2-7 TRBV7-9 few TGTGCCAGCAGCCTCATGGGGACTAGCTCTTCCGAGCAGTACTTC CASSLMGTSSSEQYF
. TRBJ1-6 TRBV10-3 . TGTGCCATCAGTGAGACCCGACAGATCCCCCCCCTCCACTTT CAISETRQIPPLHF
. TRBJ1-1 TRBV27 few TGTGCCAGCAGTCTAATGCAGAACACTGAAGCTTTCTTT CASSLMQNTEAFF
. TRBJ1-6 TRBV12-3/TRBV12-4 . TGTGCCAGCAGTCGAAAACAGGGTTGGAACTCACCCCTCCACTTT CASSRKQGWNSPLHF
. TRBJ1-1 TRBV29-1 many TGCAGCGTTGGAGCGAACACTGAAGCTTTCTTT CSVGANTEAFF
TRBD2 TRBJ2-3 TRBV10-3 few TGTGCCATTGGAGCGGGACCGAACACAGATACGCAGTATTTT CAIGAGPNTDTQYF
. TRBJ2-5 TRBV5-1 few TGCGCCAGCAGCTTCCCGGGGTCGGGAGAGACCCAGTACTTC CASSFPGSGETQYF
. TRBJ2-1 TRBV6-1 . TGTGCCAGCTCCGGGGGGGGACAGGGTAGTGAGCAGTTCTTC CASSGGGQGSEQFF
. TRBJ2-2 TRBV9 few TGTGCCAGCAGCGTAGTTATCGGGAGTACCACCGGGGAGCTGTTTTTT CASSVVIGSTTGELFF
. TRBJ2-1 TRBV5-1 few TGCGCCAGCAGCCGGGACACCCGATACAATGAGCAGTTCTTC CASSRDTRYNEQFF
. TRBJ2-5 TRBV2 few TGTGCCAGCAGCACGGACCAAACCACCCAGTACTTC CASSTDQTTQYF
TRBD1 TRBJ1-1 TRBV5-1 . TGCGCCAGCAGCGCCGGGACAGGGCCGGGAAACACTGAAGCTTTCTTT CASSAGTGPGNTEAFF
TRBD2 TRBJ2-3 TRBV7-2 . TGTGCCAGCAGCTTCCGGTCAGCGGGGGGGCGGGGTACGCAGTATTTT CASSFRSAGGRGTQYF
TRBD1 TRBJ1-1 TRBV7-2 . TGTGCCAGCGTCGCGGACAGGGGAAGGACTGAAGCTTTCTTT CASVADRGRTEAFF
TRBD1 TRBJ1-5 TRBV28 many TGTGCCAGCAGTGTTGGGACAGGGGGCAATCAGCCCCAGCATTTT CASSVGTGGNQPQHF
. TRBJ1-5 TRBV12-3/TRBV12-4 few TGTGCCAGCAGTTTCGAAATTCGGGGCAATCAGCCCCAGCATTTT CASSFEIRGNQPQHF
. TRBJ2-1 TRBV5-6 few TGTGCCAGCAGCTACAATCGGCTAGTCGTTGAGCAGTTCTTC CASSYNRLVVEQFF
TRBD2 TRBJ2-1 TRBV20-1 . TGCAGTGCTAGCGGGAGGAGGGGAACAGGCAATGAGCAGTTCTTC CSASGRRGTGNEQFF
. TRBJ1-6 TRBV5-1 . TGCGCCAGCAGCTTGGATGGCAGGGAGAATTCACCCCTCCACTTT CASSLDGRENSPLHF
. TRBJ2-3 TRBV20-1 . TGCAGTGCTAAAGGAGGGGGGTCTACAGATACGCAGTATTTT CSAKGGGSTDTQYF